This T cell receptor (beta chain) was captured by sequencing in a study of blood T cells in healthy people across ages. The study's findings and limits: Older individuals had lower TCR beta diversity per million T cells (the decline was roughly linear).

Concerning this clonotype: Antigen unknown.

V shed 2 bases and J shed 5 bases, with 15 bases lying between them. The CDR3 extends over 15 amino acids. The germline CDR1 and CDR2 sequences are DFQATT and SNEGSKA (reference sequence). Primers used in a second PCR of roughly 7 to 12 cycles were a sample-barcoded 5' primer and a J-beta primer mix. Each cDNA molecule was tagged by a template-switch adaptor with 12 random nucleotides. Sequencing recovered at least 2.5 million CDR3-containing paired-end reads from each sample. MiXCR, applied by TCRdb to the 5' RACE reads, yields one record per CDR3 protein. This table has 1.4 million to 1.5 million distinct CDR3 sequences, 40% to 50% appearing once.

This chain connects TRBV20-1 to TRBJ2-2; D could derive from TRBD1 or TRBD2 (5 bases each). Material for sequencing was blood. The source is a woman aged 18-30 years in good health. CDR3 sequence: CSARPSLRGTGELFF. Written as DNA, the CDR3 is TGCAGTGCTAGACCTAGTCTGAGGGGTACCGGGGAGCTGTTTTTT.